The entry below describes one TCR beta chain. Its antigen is unidentified. This sample is part of a study of T cell repertoires in cytomegalovirus infection. Study as a whole: Epitope selection comprised recently identified HLA-C-restricted CMV epitopes and well-studied HLA-B-restricted CMV epitopes. The public TCR beta signatures pointed to both CMV infection and matching HLA type. Study-level findings and limits: HLA-C-restricted CMV-specific TCR beta clonotypes were dominant in the ex vivo response. Totalled public TCR beta family frequency picked out people who carried CMV plus the relevant HLA.

In TCRdb, the reads were re-called with MiXCR into one record per CDR3 protein. The top ten hold about 12% of the sample, which has roughly 800,000 distinct CDR3 sequences, just under 30% seen once. J was trimmed by 6 bases and V by 6 bases; bases with no gene match: 5. The germline CDR1 and CDR2 sequences are MNHNY and SVGAGI (reference sequence). This CDR3 is 14 amino acids long. The chain combines TRBV6-6 with TRBJ2-3, with 11 positions matching TRBD1. The source is a human donor in good health (CMV status not recorded). Some clones in this sample may be carry-over from other donors' samples. The input for sequencing was cultured CD8+ T cells from PBMCs, taken from culture after CMV antigen stimulation. CDR3 residues: CASSGQGALDTQYF. Here the CDR3 DNA reads TGTGCCAGCAGCGGACAGGGGGCGTTGGATACGCAGTATTTT.